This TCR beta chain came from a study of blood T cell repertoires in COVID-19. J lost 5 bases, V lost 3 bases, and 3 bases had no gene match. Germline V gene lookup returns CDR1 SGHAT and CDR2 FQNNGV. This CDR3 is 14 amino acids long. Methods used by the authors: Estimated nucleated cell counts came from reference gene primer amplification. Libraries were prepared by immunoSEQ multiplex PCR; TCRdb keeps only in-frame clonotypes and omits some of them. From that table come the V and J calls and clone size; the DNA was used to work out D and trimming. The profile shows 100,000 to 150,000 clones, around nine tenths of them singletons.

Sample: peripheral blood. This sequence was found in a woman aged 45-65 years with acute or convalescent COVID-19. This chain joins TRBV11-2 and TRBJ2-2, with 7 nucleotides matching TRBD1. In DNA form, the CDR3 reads TGTGCCAGCAGCTTTGGGACAGAGACCGGGGAGCTGTTTTTT. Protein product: CASSFGTETGELFF.